The rows below give T cell receptor beta chains drawn from one sample of a study of T cells in Graves' hyperthyroidism and ophthalmopathy. TCRdb reprocessed the multiplex PCR reads via MiXCR and lists one record per CDR3 protein. Of about 700,000 distinct CDR3 sequences in the sample, about 15% were seen once. Specimen: blood. Source of these receptors: a woman in her late teens or twenties with Graves' hyperthyroidism. Both conserved end residues are part of each CDR3. A D gene is named only where the DNA matches it firmly. The listing skips clone size in some rows; elsewhere it reads once, few, many or a size class.

J gene: TRBJ1-6; V gene: TRBV2; D gene: -; clone size: many; CDR3 DNA: TGTGCCAGCAGGAGGAACAGATCCCGGGATAATTCACCCCTCCACTTT; CDR3 protein: CASRRNRSRDNSPLHF
J gene: TRBJ1-3; V gene: TRBV27; D gene: TRBD1; clone size: few; CDR3 DNA: TGTGCCAGCAGACCAACAGGGGCTGGAAACACCATATATTTT; CDR3 protein: CASRPTGAGNTIYF
J gene: TRBJ2-1; V gene: TRBV6-2/TRBV6-3; D gene: -; clone size: many; CDR3 DNA: TGTGCCAGCAGTTGGGCCCATGAGCAGTTCTTC; CDR3 protein: CASSWAHEQFF
J gene: TRBJ2-2; V gene: TRBV6-7; D gene: TRBD2; clone size: few; CDR3 DNA: TGTGCCAGCAGTTACGTACCTCCCCATAGGTGGGAGGGCCGAACCGGGGAGCTGTTTTTT; CDR3 protein: CASSYVPPHRWEGRTGELFF
J gene: TRBJ2-4; V gene: TRBV4-2; D gene: -; clone size: few; CDR3 DNA: TGTGCCAGCAGCCCGATGGACTCAGCCAAAAACATTCAGTACTTC; CDR3 protein: CASSPMDSAKNIQYF
J gene: TRBJ1-5; V gene: TRBV4-1; D gene: -; clone size: few; CDR3 DNA: TGCGCCAGCAGCCAAGATGGGGGAGGGGCTTACAATCAGCCCCAGCATTTT; CDR3 protein: CASSQDGGGAYNQPQHF
J gene: TRBJ2-2; V gene: TRBV29-1; D gene: TRBD1; clone size: few; CDR3 DNA: TGCAGCGCGCAATCCCACCGACAGGGGGGTGCCGGGGAGCTGTTTTTT; CDR3 protein: CSAQSHRQGGAGELFF
J gene: TRBJ2-3; V gene: TRBV6-2/TRBV6-3; D gene: -; clone size: few; CDR3 DNA: TGTGCCAGCAGTTATCCGGAGGGCGGTACAGATACGCAGTATTTT; CDR3 protein: CASSYPEGGTDTQYF
J gene: TRBJ1-1; V gene: TRBV7-9; D gene: -; clone size: many; CDR3 DNA: TGTGCCAGCAAACCGGGATCGTGGACTGAAGCTTTCTTT; CDR3 protein: CASKPGSWTEAFF
J gene: TRBJ2-1; V gene: TRBV27; D gene: -; clone size: many; CDR3 DNA: TGTGCCAGCAGTTTAAATCCTAGCCGTAATGAGCAGTTCTTC; CDR3 protein: CASSLNPSRNEQFF
J gene: TRBJ2-7; V gene: TRBV9; D gene: TRBD2; clone size: few; CDR3 DNA: TGTGCCAGCAGCCCGGGGGGGAACCACGAGCAGTACTTC; CDR3 protein: CASSPGGNHEQYF
J gene: TRBJ2-1; V gene: TRBV6-5; D gene: -; clone size: once; CDR3 DNA: TGTGCCAGCAGTTGGGGACAGAGCCGCCGGGAGGAGCAGTTCTTC; CDR3 protein: CASSWGQSRREEQFF
J gene: TRBJ1-1; V gene: TRBV29-1; D gene: TRBD1; clone size: few; CDR3 DNA: TGCAGCGTCTGTGGACAGGGCGTTTGGACTGAAGCTTTCTTT; CDR3 protein: CSVCGQGVWTEAFF
J gene: TRBJ2-7; V gene: TRBV12-3/TRBV12-4; D gene: TRBD1; clone size: many; CDR3 DNA: TGTGCCAGCAGACCCGGGACAGTAGCCTACGAGCAGTACTTC; CDR3 protein: CASRPGTVAYEQYF
J gene: TRBJ2-1; V gene: TRBV11-3; D gene: TRBD2; clone size: -; CDR3 DNA: TGTGCCAGCAGCTTACCTGGACTAGCGGGAGACGCCTACAATGAGCAGTTCTTC; CDR3 protein: CASSLPGLAGDAYNEQFF
J gene: TRBJ2-7; V gene: TRBV4-1; D gene: -; clone size: -; CDR3 DNA: TGCGCCAGCAGCCAAGTTTATGGCAGGAAGACCTACGAGCAGTACTTC; CDR3 protein: CASSQVYGRKTYEQYF
J gene: TRBJ1-2; V gene: TRBV24-1; D gene: -; clone size: many; CDR3 DNA: TGTGCCACCAGTGATCCACCGGACAGTGGCGGCTACACCTTC; CDR3 protein: CATSDPPDSGGYTF
J gene: TRBJ2-5; V gene: TRBV7-9; D gene: TRBD1; clone size: many; CDR3 DNA: TGTGCCAGCAGCACGGGACAGGGGAGGGAGACCCAGTACTTC; CDR3 protein: CASSTGQGRETQYF
J gene: TRBJ2-7; V gene: TRBV5-1; D gene: -; clone size: many; CDR3 DNA: TGCGCCAGCAGCCTTCTGTTGGGATACGAGCAGTACTTC; CDR3 protein: CASSLLLGYEQYF
J gene: TRBJ2-7; V gene: TRBV11-2; D gene: -; clone size: many; CDR3 DNA: TGTGCCAGCAGCTTTTCCGGGTCCGACTCCTTCCACGAGCAGTACTTC; CDR3 protein: CASSFSGSDSFHEQYF
J gene: TRBJ2-7; V gene: TRBV6-1; D gene: TRBD2; clone size: many; CDR3 DNA: TGTGCCACCGGAGCGGGAGGGACCTACGAGCAGTACTTC; CDR3 protein: CATGAGGTYEQYF
J gene: TRBJ1-6; V gene: TRBV5-4; D gene: -; clone size: few; CDR3 DNA: TGTGCCAGCAGCTGGAACACATTCGGGGATTCACCCCTCCACTTT; CDR3 protein: CASSWNTFGDSPLHF
J gene: TRBJ2-1; V gene: TRBV4-1; D gene: TRBD2; clone size: few; CDR3 DNA: TGCGCCAGCAGCCGAAACGGGAGGAGCTCCTACAATGAGCAGTTCTTC; CDR3 protein: CASSRNGRSSYNEQFF
J gene: TRBJ1-2; V gene: TRBV3-1; D gene: -; clone size: many; CDR3 DNA: TGTGCCAGCAGCCGCCGGCGACAGGCTGATGGCTACACCTTC; CDR3 protein: CASSRRRQADGYTF
J gene: TRBJ2-1; V gene: TRBV20-1; D gene: TRBD2; clone size: few; CDR3 DNA: TGCAGTGCCATAAGCGGGAGGTCCTACAATGAGCAGTTCTTC; CDR3 protein: CSAISGRSYNEQFF
J gene: TRBJ2-2; V gene: TRBV10-3; D gene: TRBD2; clone size: many; CDR3 DNA: TGTGCCATCAGTGAGTCCGGACTAGCGGGAGAAATCGGGGAGCTGTTTTTT; CDR3 protein: CAISESGLAGEIGELFF
J gene: TRBJ2-7; V gene: TRBV20-1; D gene: -; clone size: many; CDR3 DNA: TGCAGTGCTAGTGGGAGTGCCTACGAGCAGTACTTC; CDR3 protein: CSASGSAYEQYF
J gene: TRBJ2-1; V gene: TRBV7-9; D gene: TRBD1; clone size: -; CDR3 DNA: TGTGCCAGCAGCTTAGCCGGGACAGGGAACAATGAGCAGTTCTTC; CDR3 protein: CASSLAGTGNNEQFF
J gene: TRBJ2-2; V gene: TRBV7-9; D gene: -; clone size: few; CDR3 DNA: TGTGCCAGCTCACAGGGTTACGTTGACGGGGAGCTGTTTTTT; CDR3 protein: CASSQGYVDGELFF
J gene: TRBJ1-6; V gene: TRBV28; D gene: TRBD1; clone size: many; CDR3 DNA: TGTGCCAGCACCCGGACAGGGGTAATGCTGTCACCCCTCCACTTT; CDR3 protein: CASTRTGVMLSPLHF
J gene: TRBJ1-5; V gene: TRBV18; D gene: -; clone size: many; CDR3 DNA: TGTGCCAGCTCACCACCAGGGAATCAGCCCCAGCATTTT; CDR3 protein: CASSPPGNQPQHF
J gene: TRBJ2-7; V gene: TRBV6-6; D gene: TRBD2; clone size: many; CDR3 DNA: TGTGCCAGCAGTTACGCGGGAGGCCGGGACGAGCAGTACTTC; CDR3 protein: CASSYAGGRDEQYF
J gene: TRBJ2-7; V gene: TRBV12-3/TRBV12-4; D gene: -; clone size: many; CDR3 DNA: TGTGCCAGCGGCACGCGTCCAAGCTCCTACGAGCAGTACTTC; CDR3 protein: CASGTRPSSYEQYF
J gene: TRBJ2-3; V gene: TRBV6-6; D gene: -; clone size: many; CDR3 DNA: TGTGCCAGCAGTTACTCTTGGGGGAGCGCAGATACGCAGTATTTT; CDR3 protein: CASSYSWGSADTQYF
J gene: TRBJ2-1; V gene: TRBV12-3/TRBV12-4; D gene: -; clone size: many; CDR3 DNA: TGTGCCAGCAGTCATGCGGGACACCGCTACAATGAGCAGTTCTTC; CDR3 protein: CASSHAGHRYNEQFF
J gene: TRBJ2-5; V gene: TRBV30; D gene: TRBD2; clone size: many; CDR3 DNA: TGTGCCTGGACCTTTAGCGGGAGATGGGAGACCCAGTACTTC; CDR3 protein: CAWTFSGRWETQYF
J gene: TRBJ2-1; V gene: TRBV4-1; D gene: TRBD2; clone size: few; CDR3 DNA: TGCGCCAGCAGTATACCGGGACTAGCATGGGATGAGCAGTTCTTC; CDR3 protein: CASSIPGLAWDEQFF
J gene: TRBJ2-1; V gene: TRBV5-1; D gene: -; clone size: many; CDR3 DNA: TGCGCCAGCAGCTTTGCGGGATCTGACAATGAGCAGTTCTTC; CDR3 protein: CASSFAGSDNEQFF
J gene: TRBJ2-1; V gene: TRBV6-1; D gene: -; clone size: -; CDR3 DNA: TGTGCCAGCAGTGGAGAGGGGTTCGGGACTGAGCAGTTCTTC; CDR3 protein: CASSGEGFGTEQFF
J gene: TRBJ1-1; V gene: TRBV7-9; D gene: -; clone size: few; CDR3 DNA: TGTGCCAGCAGCTTAGTGGCGACAGGAGGGTGGACTGAAGCTTTCTTT; CDR3 protein: CASSLVATGGWTEAFF
J gene: TRBJ1-2; V gene: TRBV12-3/TRBV12-4; D gene: -; clone size: few; CDR3 DNA: TGTGCCAGCAGTCAACGCCACCAACGCAGGGGTGGCTACACCTTC; CDR3 protein: CASSQRHQRRGGYTF
J gene: TRBJ2-2; V gene: TRBV29-1; D gene: -; clone size: few; CDR3 DNA: TGCAGCGTTGAGGGGGGCACCGGGGAGCTGTTTTTT; CDR3 protein: CSVEGGTGELFF
J gene: TRBJ2-1; V gene: TRBV5-1; D gene: TRBD1; clone size: few; CDR3 DNA: TGCGCCAGCAGCTTGGACGGGACAGCATACAATGAGCAGTTCTTC; CDR3 protein: CASSLDGTAYNEQFF
J gene: TRBJ1-1; V gene: TRBV29-1; D gene: -; clone size: few; CDR3 DNA: TGCAGCGTTGACAGGAGGACTGAAGCTTTCTTT; CDR3 protein: CSVDRRTEAFF
J gene: TRBJ2-5; V gene: TRBV10-3; D gene: -; clone size: -; CDR3 DNA: TGTGCCATCAGTGACGGATTGGGGGATGGGACCCAGTACTTC; CDR3 protein: CAISDGLGDGTQYF
J gene: TRBJ1-5; V gene: TRBV4-2; D gene: TRBD1; clone size: -; CDR3 DNA: TGTGCCAGCTCACGCACTGGGACAGGGAATCAGCCCCAGCATTTT; CDR3 protein: CASSRTGTGNQPQHF
J gene: TRBJ1-6; V gene: TRBV11-2; D gene: -; clone size: many; CDR3 DNA: TGTGCCAGCAGCAGCCGGGACGGAGAAAATTCACCCCTCCACTTT; CDR3 protein: CASSSRDGENSPLHF
J gene: TRBJ1-2; V gene: TRBV6-1; D gene: -; clone size: few; CDR3 DNA: TGTGCCAGCACCCCGAATCCAGTAGGCTACACCTTC; CDR3 protein: CASTPNPVGYTF
J gene: TRBJ2-1; V gene: TRBV7-8; D gene: TRBD2; clone size: many; CDR3 DNA: TGTGCCAGCAGCCCCCGGCAGAAGCATAGCGGGACGACCTACAATGAGCAGTTCTTC; CDR3 protein: CASSPRQKHSGTTYNEQFF